What follows is one T cell receptor beta chain and its context. What it recognizes is unknown. These data belong to a study of identifying expanded T cells in peripheral blood. With 1 base removed from V and 2 bases from J, the gap between germline ends came to 12 bases. Germline assignment: CDR1 SGHVS and CDR2 FQNEAQ. The CDR3 has 17 residues. Findings and caveats of the study: Two-week clone count variance significantly increased as total template count grew.

Profiling relied on immunoSEQ multiplex PCR, and the TCRdb table lists in-frame clones only, not all of them. The sample consists of fewer than 110,000 clones, 70% to 90% of them appearing once. This TCR came from a person aged 18 to 70 in good health. Sequenced sample: blood. This rearrangement joins TRBV7-8 to TRBJ2-6; a weak D match, TRBD2 (6 bases). The CDR3 DNA sequence: TGTGCCAGCAGCTTAGGGGCAGGGAGGACTGGGGCCAACGTCCTGACTTTC. Its protein product is CASSLGAGRTGANVLTF.